This entry lists 6 T cell receptor beta chains sequenced from one sample in a study of blood T cell repertoires in COVID-19. Libraries were prepared by immunoSEQ multiplex PCR; TCRdb keeps only in-frame clonotypes and omits some of them. The sample records about 80,000 clones, about 79% being singletons. Sequencing was carried out using peripheral blood. These receptors were taken from a human donor in a cohort sampled during active COVID-19.

The chain recombines TRBV15 with TRBJ1-3; D is possibly TRBD1 (6 bases). The CDR3 is 16 residues long. Germline CDR1 reads LNHNV; CDR2 reads YYDKDF (reference sequence). V shed 1 base and J shed 1 base, with 11 bases lying between them. CDR3 sequence (DNA): TGTGCCACCAGCAGAGCCGGGGGGCCTTCTGGAAACACCATATATTTT. It yields the protein CATSRAGGPSGNTIYF.

The chain carries TRBV29-1 and TRBJ2-1; 11 nucleotides match TRBD2. Germline V gene lookup returns CDR1 SQVTM and CDR2 ANQGSEA. With V trimmed by 7 bases and J by 5 bases, 13 bases remained unmatched. The CDR3 runs 16 residues. CDR3 bases: TGCAGCGGATACTTCCACCTAGCGGGGGGCGACAATGAGCAGTTCTTC. Translated, it gives CSGYFHLAGGDNEQFF.

This rearrangement joins TRBV6-5 to TRBJ2-5, with a tentative D call TRBD1 (5 bases). Germline V gene sequence: CDR1 MNHEY, CDR2 SVGAGI. The CDR3 has 11 amino acids. Deletions cut 6 bases from V and 5 bases from J, with 7 bases between. CDR3 sequence: CASRGPETQYF. In nucleotides, the CDR3 is TGTGCCAGCAGGGGGCCGGAGACCCAGTACTTC.

The chain recombines TRBV7-2 with TRBJ1-6; 7 bases line up with TRBD1. Germline V gene sequence: CDR1 SGHTA, CDR2 FQGNSA. J gave up 7 bases and V 7 bases, and 7 bases lay outside the gene matches. The CDR3 length is 14 residues. The CDR3, as DNA: TGTGCCAGCAACCGACAGGGTGAGAATTCACCCCTCCACTTT. It yields the protein CASNRQGENSPLHF.

This clone occurred once. The rearrangement links TRBV6-4 to TRBJ2-3; tentatively, D is TRBD2 (6 bases). Looked up from germline, CDR1 is MRHNA and CDR2 is SNTAGT. V was clipped by 6 bases and J by 2 bases, with 12 bases between them. This CDR3 region has 14 residues. The CDR3 sequence: CASRREDSTDTQYF. For the CDR3, the DNA is TGTGCCAGCAGGAGGGAGGACTCCACAGATACGCAGTATTTT.

The chain uses TRBV7-3 and TRBJ2-2; D might be TRBD1 (6 bases). Germline V gene sequence: CDR1 SGHTA, CDR2 FQGTGA. The CDR3 has 15 amino acids. V lost 5 bases to trimming and J lost 4 bases, with 14 bases between them. CDR3 protein: CASSPTGQITGELFF. CDR3 DNA sequence: TGTGCCAGCAGCCCAACAGGACAGATCACCGGGGAGCTGTTTTTT.